The subject of this entry is one T cell receptor beta chain. In germline, CDR1 is SGHTA, CDR2 FQGNSA. V was pared by 0 bases and J by 5 bases, with 11 bases of the junction left unmatched. CDR3 size: 17 residues. The data belong to a study of cytomegalovirus exposure and HLA in healthy donors. Whole-study context: For the approximately 400 genotyped donors, roughly 81% fell within the Caucasian-associated ancestry cluster.

The primer mix had 60 Vbeta and 13 Jbeta primers. TCRdb's table, derived via immunoSEQ multiplex PCR, lists solely in-frame clones and lacks some. The sample shows 150,000 to 200,000 clones, roughly 75% of them seen only once. The TCR comes from a woman in her forties or fifties in good health and CMV-seropositive. Sequenced input: PBMCs. This sequence joins TRBV7-2 and TRBJ1-2, with 8 positions matching TRBD1. The CDR3 reads CASSLAAGGEVSYGYTF. As DNA, the CDR3 is TGTGCCAGCAGCTTAGCCGCAGGGGGCGAAGTATCTTATGGCTACACCTTC.